The 14 T cell receptor beta chains below all came from one sample that was sequenced in a study of cytomegalovirus exposure and HLA in healthy donors. The assay was immunoSEQ multiplex PCR, and TCRdb's table has in-frame clones only and misses some. The data contain 120,000 or so clones, 75% to 90% of them singletons. Sequencing was carried out using PBMCs. Every receptor here comes from a young woman in good health and CMV-seronegative.

This clone was detected a few times. This sequence joins TRBV28 and TRBJ1-5; TRBD1 might be the D (6 bases). This CDR3 contains 16 residues. The V gene's germline CDR1 is MDHEN and CDR2 SYDVKM. V was shortened by 2 bases and J by 1 base, with 12 bases between the two germline ends. CDR3 nucleotide sequence: TGTGCCAGCAGTTTACGGGGGGCGAGGAGCAATCAGCCCCAGCATTTT. Its protein product is CASSLRGARSNQPQHF.

The chain carries TRBV28 and TRBJ2-2; 7 bases align to TRBD1. With 6 bases clipped from V and 7 bases from J, the junction kept 8 bases outside the gene matches. Germline CDR1 and CDR2: MDHEN and SYDVKM. The length of the CDR3 is 14 residues. DNA of the CDR3: TGTGCCAGCAGGACAGGGCGCCGTGGCGGGGAGCTGTTTTTT. Its translation: CASRTGRRGGELFF.

The chain is built from TRBV25-1 and TRBJ2-1; a possible D gene is TRBD2 (5 bases). CDR1 is MGHDK, CDR2 SYGVNS, per germline. Trimming shortened V by 8 bases and J by 8 bases, and 16 bases separated the two germline ends. The CDR3 loop spans 13 amino acids. Here the CDR3 DNA reads TGTGCCAGCTATGGACTGTTATCCGATGAGCAGTTCTTC. Encoded protein: CASYGLLSDEQFF.

CDR3 protein: CASSQGAQNPNEQYF. CDR3 sequence (DNA): TGCGCCAGCAGCCAAGGGGCTCAAAATCCTAACGAGCAGTACTTC. This chain links TRBV4-1 with TRBJ2-7; D gene ambiguous. The CDR3 has 15 amino acids. Looked up from germline, CDR1 is MGHRA and CDR2 is YSYEKL. V lost 1 base, J lost 5 bases, and 15 bases lay in between.

V usage is TRBV19 and J usage is TRBJ2-3; 8 bases agree with TRBD2. Germline V lookup: CDR1 LNHDA, CDR2 SQIVND (reference sequence). The CDR3 length is 16 residues. V was pared by 4 bases and J by 7 bases, with 13 bases of the junction left unmatched. The CDR3 DNA reads TGTGCCAGTAGTACCTCCCCTCGGCGCGGGGGGTATACGCAGTATTTT. It specifies CASSTSPRRGGYTQYF.

The genes are TRBV4-1 and TRBJ1-1; D is unclear. V was pared by 4 bases and J by 6 bases, with 15 bases between. The length of the CDR3 is 14 residues. Germline CDR1 reads MGHRA; CDR2 reads YSYEKL. Here the CDR3 DNA reads TGCGCCAGCAGCCTCTCGACCGGGAGGGCTGAAGCTTTCTTT. Translated, it gives CASSLSTGRAEAFF.

The rearrangement uses TRBV13 and TRBJ2-7, with a possible D match to TRBD2 (6 bases). Germline CDR1 and CDR2: PRHDT and FYEKMQ (reference sequence). The ends were cut back, 3 bases at V and 3 bases at J, with 6 bases in the middle. CDR3 length equals 12 residues. CDR3 region: CASSFGSYEQYF. The CDR3 DNA reads TGTGCCAGCAGCTTCGGGAGCTACGAGCAGTACTTC.

The rearrangement joins TRBV27 to TRBJ2-7, with no clear D. Trimming stripped 5 bases from V and 7 bases from J, with 12 bases between. CDR3 size: 12 residues. Germline V gives CDR1 MNHEY, CDR2 SMNVEV (reference sequence). For the CDR3, the DNA is TGTGCCAGCAGTGTACAAAGTGGTGAGCAGTACTTC. This translates into CASSVQSGEQYF.

The V gene is TRBV6-1, the J gene TRBJ2-5; possibly TRBD2 for D (7 bases). Between the trimmed V and J ends, which lost 5 bases and 8 bases, there was a span of 15 bases. The germline V gene encodes CDR1 MNHNS and CDR2 SASEGT. The CDR3 is 13 amino acids. CDR3 in amino acids: CASSRGGVDTQYF. The CDR3 DNA reads TGTGCCAGCAGTAGAGGGGGGGTCGATACCCAGTACTTC.

The V and J genes are TRBV7-9 and TRBJ1-2; TRBD1 is a possible D gene (6 bases). Germline CDR1 and CDR2: SEHNR and FQNEAQ (reference sequence). This CDR3 has 14 amino acids. V shed 1 base and J shed 8 bases, with 14 bases lying between them. CDR3 protein: CASSLDREGLGYTF. The CDR3 bases are TGTGCCAGCAGCTTAGACAGGGAAGGCCTCGGCTACACCTTC.

The chain employs TRBV5-6 and TRBJ1-1, with TRBD1 as a possible D gene (5 bases). The germline V and J ends were trimmed by 4 bases and 9 bases, with 19 bases remaining between them. The CDR3 spans 14 residues. Germline-derived CDR1 and CDR2 are SGHDT and YYEEEE. CDR3 nucleotide sequence: TGTGCCAGCAGCGCAGGGACTTTAGGGCCTCAAGCTTTCTTT. This translates into CASSAGTLGPQAFF. Variable domain in full (rest from reference TRBV5-6 and TRBJ1-1): DAGVTQSPTHLIKTRGQQVTLRCSPKSGHDTVSWYQQALGQGPQFIFQYYEEEERQRGNFPDRFSGHQFPNYSSELNVNALLLGDSALYLCASSAGTLGPQAFFGQGTRLTVV.

The J gene is TRBJ2-1, the V gene TRBV15, with 12 bases fitting TRBD2. This CDR3 region has 18 residues. CDR1 is LNHNV, CDR2 YYDKDF, per germline (reference sequence). V gave up 0 bases and J gave up 4 bases; unmatched junction bases: 7. The CDR3 region has the DNA TGTGCCACCAGCAGAGATCATGATGGACTAGCGGGGTACAATGAGCAGTTCTTC. Amino acid sequence: CATSRDHDGLAGYNEQFF.

The rearrangement links TRBV6-5 to TRBJ2-1, with 7 bases fitting TRBD1. CDR1 is MNHEY, CDR2 SVGAGI, per germline. The length of the CDR3 is 13 residues. V gave up 5 bases and J gave up 8 bases; unmatched junction bases: 6. The CDR3 coding sequence is TGTGCCAGCAGTCCTACAGGGGCGCATGAGCAGTTCTTC. The encoded protein is CASSPTGAHEQFF.

CDR3: CASSVGASPYEQYF. Written as DNA, the CDR3 is TGTGCCAGCAGCGTAGGGGCCTCCCCCTACGAGCAGTACTTC. The chain has TRBV9 and TRBJ2-7; D gene ambiguous. V shed 0 bases and J shed 2 bases, with 9 bases lying between them. The CDR3 extends over 14 amino acids. Germline V gene lookup returns CDR1 SGDLS and CDR2 YYNGEE.